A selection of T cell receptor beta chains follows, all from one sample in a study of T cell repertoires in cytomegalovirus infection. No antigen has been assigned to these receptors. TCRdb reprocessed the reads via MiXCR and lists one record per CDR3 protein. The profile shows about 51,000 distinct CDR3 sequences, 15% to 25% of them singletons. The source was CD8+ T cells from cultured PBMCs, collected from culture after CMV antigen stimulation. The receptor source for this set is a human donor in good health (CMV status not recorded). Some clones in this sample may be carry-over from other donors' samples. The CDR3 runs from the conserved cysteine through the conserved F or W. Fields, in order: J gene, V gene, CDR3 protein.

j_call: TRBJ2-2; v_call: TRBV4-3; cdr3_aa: CASSPSLGFAGELFF
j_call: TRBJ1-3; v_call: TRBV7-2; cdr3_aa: CASSFAGAFHTIYF
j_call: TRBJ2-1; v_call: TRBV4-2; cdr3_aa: CASSQVGWDRGLNEQFF
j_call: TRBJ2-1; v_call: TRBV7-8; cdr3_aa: CASSPSGKDNEQFF
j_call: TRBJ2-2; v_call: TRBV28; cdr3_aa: CASSPRTNTGELFF
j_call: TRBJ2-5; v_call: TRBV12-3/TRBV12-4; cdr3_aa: CASRTASGGRETQYF
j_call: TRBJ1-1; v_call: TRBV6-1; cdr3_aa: CASSSPGAGTEAFF
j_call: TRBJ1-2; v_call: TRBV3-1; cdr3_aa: CASSQDHRGYGYTF
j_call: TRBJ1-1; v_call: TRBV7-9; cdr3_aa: CASSTTGGWGTEAFF
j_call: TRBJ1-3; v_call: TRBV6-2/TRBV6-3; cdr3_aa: CASSYRPGDLNTIYF
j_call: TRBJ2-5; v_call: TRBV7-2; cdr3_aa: CASSLHLAGKETQYF
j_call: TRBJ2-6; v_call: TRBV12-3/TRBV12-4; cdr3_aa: CASSLGGAPGANVLTF
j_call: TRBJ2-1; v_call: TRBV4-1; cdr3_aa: CASSQDSILAGVNEQFF